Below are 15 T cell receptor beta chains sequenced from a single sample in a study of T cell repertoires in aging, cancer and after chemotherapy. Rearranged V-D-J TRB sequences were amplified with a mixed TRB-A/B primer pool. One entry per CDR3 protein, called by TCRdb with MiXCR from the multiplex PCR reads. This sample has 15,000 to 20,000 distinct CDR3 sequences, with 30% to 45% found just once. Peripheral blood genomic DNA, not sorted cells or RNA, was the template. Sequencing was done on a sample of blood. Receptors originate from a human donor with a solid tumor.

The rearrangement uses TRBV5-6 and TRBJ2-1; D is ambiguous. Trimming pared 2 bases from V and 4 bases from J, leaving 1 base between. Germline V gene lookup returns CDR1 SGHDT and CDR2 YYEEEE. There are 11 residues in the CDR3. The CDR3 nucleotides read TGTGCCAGCAGCTTTTACAATGAGCAGTTCTTC. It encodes CASSFYNEQFF.

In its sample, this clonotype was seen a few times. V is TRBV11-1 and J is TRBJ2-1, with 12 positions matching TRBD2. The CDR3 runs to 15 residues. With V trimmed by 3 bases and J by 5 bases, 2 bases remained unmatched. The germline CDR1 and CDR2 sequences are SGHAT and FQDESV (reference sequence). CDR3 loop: CASSFRLAGDNEQFF. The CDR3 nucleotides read TGTGCCAGCAGCTTCCGACTAGCGGGGGACAATGAGCAGTTCTTC.

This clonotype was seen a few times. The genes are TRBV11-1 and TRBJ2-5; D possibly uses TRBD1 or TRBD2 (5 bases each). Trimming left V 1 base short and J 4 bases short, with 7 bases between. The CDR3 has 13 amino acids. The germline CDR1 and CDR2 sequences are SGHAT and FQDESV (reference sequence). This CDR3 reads CASSLGDRETQYF. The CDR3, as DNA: TGTGCCAGCAGCTTAGGGGACCGAGAGACCCAGTACTTC.

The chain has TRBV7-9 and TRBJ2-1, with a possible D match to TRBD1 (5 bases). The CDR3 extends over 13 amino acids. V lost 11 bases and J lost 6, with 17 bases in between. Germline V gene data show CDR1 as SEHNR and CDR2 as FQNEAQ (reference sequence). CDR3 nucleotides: TGTGCCTTTGGTGGGGCAAGTCGCAATGAGCAGTTCTTC. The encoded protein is CAFGGASRNEQFF. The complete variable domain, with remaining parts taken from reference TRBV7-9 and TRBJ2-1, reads DTGVSQNPRHKITKRGQNVTFRCDPISEHNRLYWYRQTLGQGPEFLTYFQNEAQLEKSRLLSDRFSAERPKGSFSTLEIQRTEQGDSAMYLCAFGGASRNEQFFGPGTRLTVL.

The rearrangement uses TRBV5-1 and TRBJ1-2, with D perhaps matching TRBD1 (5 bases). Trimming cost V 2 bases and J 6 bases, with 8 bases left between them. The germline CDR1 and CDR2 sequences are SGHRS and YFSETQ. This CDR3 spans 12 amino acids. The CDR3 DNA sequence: TGCGCCAGCAGCTTCGAGGGGAATGGCTACACCTTC. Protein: CASSFEGNGYTF.

The CDR3 DNA is TGCAGCGTTGAAGATCCTGTCCTAACGAACACTGAAGCTTTCTTT. Protein: CSVEDPVLTNTEAFF. This sequence joins TRBV29-1 and TRBJ1-1, with unresolved D. Germline V CDR1 and CDR2: SQVTM, ANQGSEA. V was shortened by 0 bases and J by 1 base, with 12 bases between the two germline ends. CDR3 size: 15 residues.

The CDR3 bases are TGTGCCACCAGCAGACCTCTCAGGGGCCCTTACGAGCAGTACTTC. Residues: CATSRPLRGPYEQYF. The genes are TRBV15 and TRBJ2-7; weak D call: TRBD1 (6 bases). V lost 2 bases and J 4 bases, leaving 15 bases between the germline ends. The CDR3 extends over 15 amino acids. Germline-derived CDR1 and CDR2 are LNHNV and YYDKDF (reference sequence).

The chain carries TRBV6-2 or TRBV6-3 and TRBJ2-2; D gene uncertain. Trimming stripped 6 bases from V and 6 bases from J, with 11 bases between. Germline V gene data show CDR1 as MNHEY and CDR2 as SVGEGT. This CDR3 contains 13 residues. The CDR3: CASRPPQSGELFF. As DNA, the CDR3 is TGTGCCAGCAGACCCCCGCAGTCCGGGGAGCTGTTTTTT.

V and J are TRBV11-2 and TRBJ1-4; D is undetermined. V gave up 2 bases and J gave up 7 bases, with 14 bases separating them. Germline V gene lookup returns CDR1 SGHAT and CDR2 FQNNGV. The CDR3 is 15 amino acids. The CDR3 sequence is CASSLMEFRSEKLFF. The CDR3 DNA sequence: TGTGCCAGCAGCTTAATGGAATTTCGGTCTGAAAAACTGTTTTTT.

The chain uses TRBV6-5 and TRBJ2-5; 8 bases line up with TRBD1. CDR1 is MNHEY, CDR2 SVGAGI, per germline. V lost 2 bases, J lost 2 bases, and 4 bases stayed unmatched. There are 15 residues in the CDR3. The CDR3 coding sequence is TGTGCCAGCAGTTACGACAGGGGCCGACAAGAGACCCAGTACTTC. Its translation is CASSYDRGRQETQYF.

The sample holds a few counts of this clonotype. CDR3 sequence: CASSFSESYNSPLHF. DNA of the CDR3: TGTGCCAGCAGCTTCTCTGAGTCCTATAATTCACCCCTCCACTTT. The genes are TRBV5-4 and TRBJ1-6, with D unclear. CDR3 length: 15 residues. Between the trimmed V and J ends, which lost 2 bases and 1 base, there was a span of 7 bases. Germline lookup yields CDR1 SGHNT and CDR2 YYREEE (reference sequence).

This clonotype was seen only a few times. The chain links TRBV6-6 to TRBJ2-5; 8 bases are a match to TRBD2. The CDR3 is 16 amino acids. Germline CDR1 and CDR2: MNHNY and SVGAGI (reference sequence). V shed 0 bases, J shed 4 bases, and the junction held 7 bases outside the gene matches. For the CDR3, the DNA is TGTGCCAGCAGTTACTCGTGGTCTAGCGGGTCAGAGACCCAGTACTTC. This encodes CASSYSWSSGSETQYF.

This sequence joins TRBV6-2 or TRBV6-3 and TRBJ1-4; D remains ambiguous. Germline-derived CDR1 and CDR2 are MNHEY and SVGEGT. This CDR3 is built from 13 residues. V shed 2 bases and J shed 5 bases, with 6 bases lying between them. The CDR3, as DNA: TGTGCCAGCAGTTACGGCGGAAATGAAAAACTGTTTTTT. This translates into CASSYGGNEKLFF.

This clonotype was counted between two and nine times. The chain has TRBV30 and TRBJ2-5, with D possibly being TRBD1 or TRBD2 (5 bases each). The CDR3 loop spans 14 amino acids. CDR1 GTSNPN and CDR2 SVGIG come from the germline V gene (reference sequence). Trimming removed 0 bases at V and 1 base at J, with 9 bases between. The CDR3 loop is CAWSVRDLQETQYF. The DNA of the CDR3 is TGTGCCTGGAGTGTACGGGACCTCCAAGAGACCCAGTACTTC. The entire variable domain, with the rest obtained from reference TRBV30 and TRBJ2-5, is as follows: SQTIHQWPATLVQPVGSPLSLECTVEGTSNPNLYWYRQAAGRGLQLLFYSVGIGQISSEVPQNLSASRPQDRQFILSSKKLLLSDSGFYLCAWSVRDLQETQYFGPGTRLLVL.

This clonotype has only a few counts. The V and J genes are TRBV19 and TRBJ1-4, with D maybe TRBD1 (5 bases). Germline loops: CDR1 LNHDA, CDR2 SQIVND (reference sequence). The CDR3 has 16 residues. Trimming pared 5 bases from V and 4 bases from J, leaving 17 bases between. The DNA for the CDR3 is TGTGCCAGTAGTTCACCCGGGACTTATAATAATGAAAAACTGTTTTTT. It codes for CASSSPGTYNNEKLFF.